A single T cell receptor beta chain is shown here with its context. Its antigen is not identified. This specimen belongs to a study of cytomegalovirus exposure and HLA in healthy donors. Turning to the study itself: The approximately 670 first-cohort repertoires shared a platform with the roughly 120 validation repertoires, as reported in a later analysis. Study-level results: A list of 150 to 200 TCR beta chains associated with cytomegalovirus was given. Generally TCR sequences proved uncommon, though certain public TCRs appeared in numerous donors.

The CDR3 covers 15 residues. Germline-derived CDR1 and CDR2 are SGHDT and YYEEEE. Trimming took 0 bases from V and 3 from J, leaving 10 bases between them. Some clones are missing from TCRdb's copy, which holds only in-frame ones; the method was immunoSEQ multiplex PCR. The table records approximately 110,000 clones, about 88% of them present only once. These donors were members of the 120-subject validation cohort, a group separate from the approximately 700-subject first cohort. The TCR comes from a woman younger than 30 in good health and CMV-seronegative. This rearrangement joins TRBV5-6 to TRBJ2-1, with D possibly matching TRBD2 (5 bases). Sequencing was carried out using PBMCs. The CDR3 loop reads CASSLAHAGYNEQFF. The CDR3 region has the DNA TGTGCCAGCAGCTTGGCCCACGCGGGCTACAATGAGCAGTTCTTC.